A selection of T cell receptor beta chains follows, all from one sample in a study of CD8 T cells in ankylosing spondylitis. One entry per CDR3 protein results from TCRdb running MiXCR on the 5' RACE reads. The sample carries fewer than 250,000 distinct CDR3 sequences, roughly 10% recorded once. Sequencing input: blood, either unsorted or a sorted T cell fraction (not recorded which). The receptor set was obtained from a male donor with ankylosing spondylitis or in good health (not recorded which). Both conserved end residues are part of each CDR3. The order of the fields is V gene, clone size, D gene, J gene, CDR3 DNA, CDR3 protein. D genes are given only for firm matches. Only some rows state a clone size, as once, few, many or a class for expanded clones.

TRBV10-3	many	NA	TRBJ1-6	TGTGCCATCAGTGGCAGGGACCTCGGCTATAATTCACCCCTCCACTTT	CAISGRDLGYNSPLHF
TRBV6-1	NA	NA	TRBJ2-7	TGTGCCAGCAGTCGTGACAGCTCCAACGAGCAGTACTTC	CASSRDSSNEQYF
TRBV7-8	NA	NA	TRBJ1-1	TGTGCCAGCAGCTTCCCCCCTCCGTCGACAGCTTTCTTT	CASSFPPPSTAFF
TRBV5-1	many	NA	TRBJ1-1	TGCGCCAGCAGCACCGAAGGTCGGCGACAGCTAATGAACACTGAAGCTTTCTTT	CASSTEGRRQLMNTEAFF
TRBV4-1	many	TRBD2	TRBJ2-7	TGCGCCAGCAGCAAACTAGCGGGAGGGCCATTCGACGAGCAGTACTTC	CASSKLAGGPFDEQYF
TRBV7-9	few	TRBD2	TRBJ2-7	TGTGCCAGCAGCCAGGGACTAGCGCACGAGCAGTACTTC	CASSQGLAHEQYF
TRBV16	many	TRBD1	TRBJ1-1	TGTGCCAGCAGCCACGGGACAGGGGATGCTTTCTTT	CASSHGTGDAFF
TRBV2	NA	TRBD2	TRBJ2-2	TGTGCCAGCGGACTAGCGGACTTCACCGGGGAGCTGTTTTTT	CASGLADFTGELFF
TRBV7-9	few	NA	TRBJ1-2	TGTGCCAGCAGCCTGTACAGGGATGGCTACACCTTC	CASSLYRDGYTF
TRBV20-1	many	NA	TRBJ1-1	TGCAGTGCCCGAGAAGGTTTCTTT	CSAREGFF
TRBV12-3/TRBV12-4	many	TRBD2	TRBJ2-3	TGTGCCAGCAGTTTGACTAGCGGAGATACGCAGTATTTT	CASSLTSGDTQYF
TRBV25-1	many	TRBD1	TRBJ1-4	TGTGCCAGCAGTGAATCTGGAGGGGGCGAAAAACTGTTTTTT	CASSESGGGEKLFF
TRBV6-5	NA	NA	TRBJ1-1	TGTGCCAGCAGTTACTTAGAACGGAACGCTGAAGCTTTCTTT	CASSYLERNAEAFF
TRBV10-3	many	NA	TRBJ2-1	TGTGCCATCAGGGGACCGACCAATGAGCAGTTCTTC	CAIRGPTNEQFF
TRBV7-9	NA	NA	TRBJ1-1	TGTGCCAGCAGCTCCATCGGGTTGTTAGCTTTCTTT	CASSSIGLLAFF
TRBV20-1	many	NA	TRBJ1-1	TGCAGTGCCAGCTGGGGGACTGAAGCTTTCTTT	CSASWGTEAFF
TRBV15	many	NA	TRBJ2-3	TGTGCCACCAGCAGAGCGACTTTCCCCCCAGATACGCAGTATTTT	CATSRATFPPDTQYF
TRBV30	many	TRBD2	TRBJ2-7	TGTGCCTGGAGTGTTCGGCTAGCGGACCCTACCTACGAGCAGTACTTC	CAWSVRLADPTYEQYF
TRBV5-4	NA	TRBD1	TRBJ1-2	TGTGCCAGCAGCTCCCCCGGGACAGGGAGTAACTATGGCTACACCTTC	CASSSPGTGSNYGYTF
TRBV9	many	NA	TRBJ2-1	TGTGCCAGCAGCGCGACTACCCTTGAAAACAATGAGCAGTTCTTC	CASSATTLENNEQFF
TRBV12-3/TRBV12-4	many	TRBD1	TRBJ1-1	TGTGCCAGCAGTTTGGGACAGGGGGCGCGGTTGGCTGAAGCTTTCTTT	CASSLGQGARLAEAFF
TRBV10-2	few	NA	TRBJ1-1	TGCGCCAGCAAAACCGGGGGAACTGAAGCTTTCTTT	CASKTGGTEAFF
TRBV5-1	medium-sized	TRBD1	TRBJ1-4	TGCGCCAGCAGCTTGCGGGCTATGGGACAGGGAATTAATGAAAAACTGTTTTTT	CASSLRAMGQGINEKLFF
TRBV30	many	NA	TRBJ2-1	TGTGCCTGGAGTGTAGCGAGGGATGAGCAGTTCTTC	CAWSVARDEQFF
TRBV15	many	NA	TRBJ2-1	TGTGCCACCAGCAGAGATGGCCGCAATGAGCAGTTCTTC	CATSRDGRNEQFF
TRBV28	many	NA	TRBJ1-2	TGTGCCAGCAGTCCCCCCTCCGCCGGCTATGGCTACACCTTC	CASSPPSAGYGYTF
TRBV7-9	many	NA	TRBJ2-1	TGTGCCAGCAGCTTAGCGTTTGGCAGGGACAATGAGCAGTTCTTC	CASSLAFGRDNEQFF
TRBV5-1	many	NA	TRBJ1-6	TGCGCCAGCAGCTCGGACAGCTCCTATAATTCACCCCTCCACTTT	CASSSDSSYNSPLHF
TRBV5-6	many	TRBD2	TRBJ2-2	TGTGCCAGCAGCTTGGGCGGGGGGACCGGGGAGCTGTTTTTT	CASSLGGGTGELFF
TRBV7-7	many	NA	TRBJ2-5	TGTGCCAGCAGCAACCAAGGCCAAGAGACCCAGTACTTC	CASSNQGQETQYF
TRBV7-8	many	TRBD1	TRBJ2-7	TGTGCCAGCAGCTTAGTCCTGCCAGGGGGTTCGAATGAGCAGTACTTC	CASSLVLPGGSNEQYF
TRBV10-3	NA	NA	TRBJ2-2	TGTGCCATCAGTGAGTCAACCGGGAAGGAATACGGGGAGCTGTTTTTT	CAISESTGKEYGELFF
TRBV12-3/TRBV12-4	few	NA	TRBJ2-1	TGTGCCTCCGGGGAGTACAATGAGCAGTTCTTC	CASGEYNEQFF